This TCR beta chain was sequenced in a study of T cell responses to AZD1222 COVID-19 vaccine. Study-level results: Clonal diversity was possibly underestimated; the donors were predominantly white British and more often female.

Sequencing was performed with immunoSEQ multiplex PCR; in TCRdb, only in-frame clones are kept and a portion is missing. The sample records about 120,000 clones, approximately 85% being singletons. About this clone: Its antigen is unknown.

This TCR was recovered from an adult in good health. The sequencing here drew on peripheral blood, taken on day 0 of AZD1222 vaccination.

The CDR3 is CASSEAGGQAGSPLHF. CDR3 nucleotides: TGTGCCAGCAGTGAAGCTGGAGGTCAGGCAGGATCACCCCTCCACTTT. The gene calls are TRBV6-1 and TRBJ1-6, with D uncertain. V was cut by 0 bases and J by 10 bases, with 16 bases left in between. Per the germline V gene, CDR1 is MNHNS and CDR2 is SASEGT. CDR3 length: 16 residues.